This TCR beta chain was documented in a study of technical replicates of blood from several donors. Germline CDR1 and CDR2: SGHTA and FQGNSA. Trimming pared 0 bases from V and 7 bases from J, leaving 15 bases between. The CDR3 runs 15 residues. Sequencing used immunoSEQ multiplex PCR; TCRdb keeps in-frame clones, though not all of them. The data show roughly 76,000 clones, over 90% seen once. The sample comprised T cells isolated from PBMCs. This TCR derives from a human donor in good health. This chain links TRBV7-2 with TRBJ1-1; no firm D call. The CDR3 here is CASSLARTPEGEAFF. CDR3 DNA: TGTGCCAGCAGCTTAGCGCGCACGCCTGAGGGTGAAGCTTTCTTT.